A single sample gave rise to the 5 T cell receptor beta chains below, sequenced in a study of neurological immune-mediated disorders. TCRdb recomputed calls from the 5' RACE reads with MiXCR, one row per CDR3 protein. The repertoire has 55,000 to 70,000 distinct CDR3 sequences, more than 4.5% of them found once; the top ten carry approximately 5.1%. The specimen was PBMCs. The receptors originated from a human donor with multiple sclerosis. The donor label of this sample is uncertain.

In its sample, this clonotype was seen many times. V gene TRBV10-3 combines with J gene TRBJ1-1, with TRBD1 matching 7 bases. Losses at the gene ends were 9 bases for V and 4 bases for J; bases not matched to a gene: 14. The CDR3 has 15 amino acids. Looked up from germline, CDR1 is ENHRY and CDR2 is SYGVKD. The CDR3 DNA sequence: TGTGCCATTCACCGGGACCAGGGGGGTCGCACTGAAGCTTTCTTT. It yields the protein CAIHRDQGGRTEAFF.

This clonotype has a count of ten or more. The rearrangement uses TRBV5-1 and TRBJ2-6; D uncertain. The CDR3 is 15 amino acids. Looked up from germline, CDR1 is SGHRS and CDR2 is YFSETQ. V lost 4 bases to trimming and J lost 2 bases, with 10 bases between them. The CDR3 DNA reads TGCGCCAGCAGCCGCAACGTGGCTGGGGCCAACGTCCTGACTTTC. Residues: CASSRNVAGANVLTF.

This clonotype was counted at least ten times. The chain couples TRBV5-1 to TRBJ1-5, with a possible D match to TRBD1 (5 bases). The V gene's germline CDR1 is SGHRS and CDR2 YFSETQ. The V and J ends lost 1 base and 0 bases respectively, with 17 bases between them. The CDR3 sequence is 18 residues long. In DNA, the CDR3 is TGCGCCAGCAGCTTGAAGGGAAAGGGGACCCATAGCAATCAGCCCCAGCATTTT. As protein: CASSLKGKGTHSNQPQHF.

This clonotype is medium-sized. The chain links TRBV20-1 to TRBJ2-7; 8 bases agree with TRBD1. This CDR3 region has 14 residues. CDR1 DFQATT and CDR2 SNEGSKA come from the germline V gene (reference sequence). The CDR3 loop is CRDGKGQATSEQYF. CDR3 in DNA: TGCAGAGACGGGAAGGGACAGGCAACATCCGAGCAGTACTTC.

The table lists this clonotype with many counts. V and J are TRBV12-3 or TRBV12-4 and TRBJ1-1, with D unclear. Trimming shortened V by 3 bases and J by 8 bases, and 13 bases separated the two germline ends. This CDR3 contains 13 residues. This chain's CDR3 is CASSFMEGSEAFF. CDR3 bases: TGTGCCAGCAGTTTCATGGAGGGCAGCGAAGCTTTCTTT.